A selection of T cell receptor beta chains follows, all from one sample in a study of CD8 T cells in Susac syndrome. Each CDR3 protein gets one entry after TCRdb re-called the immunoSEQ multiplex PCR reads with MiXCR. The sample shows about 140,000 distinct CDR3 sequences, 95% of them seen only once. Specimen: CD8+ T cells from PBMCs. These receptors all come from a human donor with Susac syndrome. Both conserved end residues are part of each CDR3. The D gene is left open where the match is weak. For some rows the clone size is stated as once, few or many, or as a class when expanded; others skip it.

cdr3_nt: TGCAGTGCGGAGCGGACTAGCTCCTACAATGAGCAGTTCTTC; cdr3_aa: CSAERTSSYNEQFF; j_call: TRBJ2-1; d_call: TRBD2; clone_size: -; v_call: TRBV20-1
cdr3_nt: TGCGCCAGCAGCTTGGTTCCTACTGAAGCTTTCTTT; cdr3_aa: CASSLVPTEAFF; j_call: TRBJ1-1; d_call: -; clone_size: -; v_call: TRBV5-1
cdr3_nt: TGCAGTGCTAGTCCCCGGACTAGCGGGAGCTACGAGCAGTACTTC; cdr3_aa: CSASPRTSGSYEQYF; j_call: TRBJ2-7; d_call: TRBD2; clone_size: -; v_call: TRBV20-1
cdr3_nt: TGTGCTAGTGGTTTGGTAGGGAGCTACTATGGCTACACCTTC; cdr3_aa: CASGLVGSYYGYTF; j_call: TRBJ1-2; d_call: -; clone_size: -; v_call: TRBV12-5
cdr3_nt: TGTGCCAGCAGCCTCCCAAGTCCCGGGGAGCTGTTTTTT; cdr3_aa: CASSLPSPGELFF; j_call: TRBJ2-2; d_call: -; clone_size: -; v_call: TRBV7-9
cdr3_nt: TGTGCCAGCATCGGGACTGGGGAGGAGACCCAGTACTTC; cdr3_aa: CASIGTGEETQYF; j_call: TRBJ2-5; d_call: -; clone_size: -; v_call: TRBV7-8
cdr3_nt: TGTGCCAGCAGCCCGGGTTGGCCGGGGGAGCTGTTTTTT; cdr3_aa: CASSPGWPGELFF; j_call: TRBJ2-2; d_call: -; clone_size: -; v_call: TRBV14
cdr3_nt: TGTGCCACCTCCCAAATCATCACAGATACGCAGTATTTT; cdr3_aa: CATSQIITDTQYF; j_call: TRBJ2-3; d_call: -; clone_size: -; v_call: TRBV12-3/TRBV12-4
cdr3_nt: TGCAGTGCTGTCCCGGGACTATACACCGGGGAGCTGTTTTTT; cdr3_aa: CSAVPGLYTGELFF; j_call: TRBJ2-2; d_call: TRBD2; clone_size: -; v_call: TRBV20-1
cdr3_nt: TGTGCCACCAGCAGCGAAGGGACTAGCGGGACTGGTGAGACCCAGTACTTC; cdr3_aa: CATSSEGTSGTGETQYF; j_call: TRBJ2-5; d_call: TRBD2; clone_size: -; v_call: TRBV15
cdr3_nt: TGTGCCAGCTCACCGGATAGCACAGATACGCAGTATTTT; cdr3_aa: CASSPDSTDTQYF; j_call: TRBJ2-3; d_call: -; clone_size: -; v_call: TRBV18
cdr3_nt: TGTGCCAGCAGCTTAGATGGACTGGGACTGCGCACAGATACGCAGTATTTT; cdr3_aa: CASSLDGLGLRTDTQYF; j_call: TRBJ2-3; d_call: -; clone_size: -; v_call: TRBV11-2
cdr3_nt: TGTGCCAGCAGAGGGACTAGCGGGTCTTACTCCTACGAGCAGTACTTC; cdr3_aa: CASRGTSGSYSYEQYF; j_call: TRBJ2-7; d_call: TRBD2; clone_size: -; v_call: TRBV5-6
cdr3_nt: TGTGCCAGCAGCGTAATAGACACTGAAGCTTTCTTT; cdr3_aa: CASSVIDTEAFF; j_call: TRBJ1-1; d_call: -; clone_size: -; v_call: TRBV9
cdr3_nt: TGTGCCAGCAGCCAAGAGGTGGCGAGCCTGGGCGAGCAGTACTTC; cdr3_aa: CASSQEVASLGEQYF; j_call: TRBJ2-7; d_call: -; clone_size: once; v_call: TRBV4-2
cdr3_nt: TGTGCCAGCAGCGTAGACGGAGCGGGAGGGCACACAGATACGCAGTATTTT; cdr3_aa: CASSVDGAGGHTDTQYF; j_call: TRBJ2-3; d_call: TRBD2; clone_size: -; v_call: TRBV9
cdr3_nt: TGTGCCAGCAGTTGGGGTACTGTAAAGGGGGAGCTGTTTTTT; cdr3_aa: CASSWGTVKGELFF; j_call: TRBJ2-2; d_call: -; clone_size: -; v_call: TRBV12-3/TRBV12-4
cdr3_nt: TGTGCCAGCAGCTTGGTGTCCGGGGGAGTCCCCTACGAGCAGTACTTC; cdr3_aa: CASSLVSGGVPYEQYF; j_call: TRBJ2-7; d_call: -; clone_size: once; v_call: TRBV5-6
cdr3_nt: TGTGCCAGCACCTCGACAGGGCAAGAGACCCAGTACTTC; cdr3_aa: CASTSTGQETQYF; j_call: TRBJ2-5; d_call: TRBD1; clone_size: once; v_call: TRBV18
cdr3_nt: TGCGCCAGCAGGGCGGGACTAGCGGACTACAATGAGCAGTTCTTC; cdr3_aa: CASRAGLADYNEQFF; j_call: TRBJ2-1; d_call: TRBD2; clone_size: -; v_call: TRBV5-1
cdr3_nt: TGTGCCAGCAGGGAAATCGGACGCTGGGATACTGAAGCTTTCTTT; cdr3_aa: CASREIGRWDTEAFF; j_call: TRBJ1-1; d_call: -; clone_size: -; v_call: TRBV6-5
cdr3_nt: TGTGCCAGCAGCTTAGACGAGTCTGACACTGAAGCTTTCTTT; cdr3_aa: CASSLDESDTEAFF; j_call: TRBJ1-1; d_call: -; clone_size: -; v_call: TRBV13
cdr3_nt: TGTGCCAGCAGTGAGGGGACAGGCCCCTACAATGAGCAGTTCTTC; cdr3_aa: CASSEGTGPYNEQFF; j_call: TRBJ2-1; d_call: TRBD1; clone_size: -; v_call: TRBV2
cdr3_nt: TGCAGCGCGCACGGGGGGGACTCTGGGGCCAACGTCCTGACTTTC; cdr3_aa: CSAHGGDSGANVLTF; j_call: TRBJ2-6; d_call: TRBD2; clone_size: -; v_call: TRBV29-1
cdr3_nt: TGCAGCGTTGAATACGCAGCCCCTGAAGCTTTCTTT; cdr3_aa: CSVEYAAPEAFF; j_call: TRBJ1-1; d_call: -; clone_size: -; v_call: TRBV29-1
cdr3_nt: TGTGCCTGGAGTGTAGGAGGGGCTGAAGCTTTCTTT; cdr3_aa: CAWSVGGAEAFF; j_call: TRBJ1-1; d_call: -; clone_size: -; v_call: TRBV30
cdr3_nt: TGTGCCAGCAGTTTAGCGGGAGAGAACGGGGAGCTGTTTTTT; cdr3_aa: CASSLAGENGELFF; j_call: TRBJ2-2; d_call: TRBD2; clone_size: -; v_call: TRBV27
cdr3_nt: TGTGCCAGCAGTGAGGACGAGCAGTACTTC; cdr3_aa: CASSEDEQYF; j_call: TRBJ2-7; d_call: -; clone_size: few; v_call: TRBV2
cdr3_nt: TGTGCCAGCAGTGAATGGGGGGGGGCCAGTGGCTACACCTTC; cdr3_aa: CASSEWGGASGYTF; j_call: TRBJ1-2; d_call: -; clone_size: -; v_call: TRBV6-1
cdr3_nt: TGTGCTAGTGGTTTGGATTGGGCAGGGGGCTCCTACGAGCAGTACTTC; cdr3_aa: CASGLDWAGGSYEQYF; j_call: TRBJ2-7; d_call: TRBD1; clone_size: -; v_call: TRBV12-5
cdr3_nt: TGTGCCACTGCGTTTGCGGGAGGCCCGCCCGATGAGCAGTTCTTC; cdr3_aa: CATAFAGGPPDEQFF; j_call: TRBJ2-1; d_call: TRBD2; clone_size: -; v_call: TRBV13
cdr3_nt: TGTGCCAGCAGCCATCCGGACGGAACCTACGAGCAGTACTTC; cdr3_aa: CASSHPDGTYEQYF; j_call: TRBJ2-7; d_call: -; clone_size: once; v_call: TRBV14
cdr3_nt: TGTGCCAGCCGACCTAGCGGGGGGTTCGACGAGCAGTACTTC; cdr3_aa: CASRPSGGFDEQYF; j_call: TRBJ2-7; d_call: TRBD2; clone_size: -; v_call: TRBV7-6
cdr3_nt: TGCAGCGCTCAAAACTGGGAAGTCTCTAGCACAGATACGCAGTATTTT; cdr3_aa: CSAQNWEVSSTDTQYF; j_call: TRBJ2-3; d_call: -; clone_size: -; v_call: TRBV29-1
cdr3_nt: TGCAGTGCTAGAGATGGGGCCCACGCCTACGAGCAGTACTTC; cdr3_aa: CSARDGAHAYEQYF; j_call: TRBJ2-7; d_call: -; clone_size: -; v_call: TRBV20-1
cdr3_nt: TGTGCCAGCAGCCGCATCAGGGGCCCCACAGATACGCAGTATTTT; cdr3_aa: CASSRIRGPTDTQYF; j_call: TRBJ2-3; d_call: -; clone_size: -; v_call: TRBV6-5
cdr3_nt: TGTGCCAGCAGCTCTGGGACGGTACACAATGAGCAGTTCTTC; cdr3_aa: CASSSGTVHNEQFF; j_call: TRBJ2-1; d_call: -; clone_size: -; v_call: TRBV7-9
cdr3_nt: TGCGCCAGCAGCCAAGAGTCCGCCCCCTACAATGAGCAGTTCTTC; cdr3_aa: CASSQESAPYNEQFF; j_call: TRBJ2-1; d_call: -; clone_size: -; v_call: TRBV4-1
cdr3_nt: TGCGCCAGCAGCCCGGGCCCCTCGATTGGGGACACTGAAGCTTTCTTT; cdr3_aa: CASSPGPSIGDTEAFF; j_call: TRBJ1-1; d_call: -; clone_size: -; v_call: TRBV5-1
cdr3_nt: TGTGCCAGCAGTTCAGTGGAGGGATCCTTCTTC; cdr3_aa: CASSSVEGSFF; j_call: TRBJ2-1; d_call: -; clone_size: -; v_call: TRBV27
cdr3_nt: TGTGCCAGCAGCCAACACGAAAAGGGCCCCTACTATGGCTACACCTTC; cdr3_aa: CASSQHEKGPYYGYTF; j_call: TRBJ1-2; d_call: -; clone_size: -; v_call: TRBV3-1
cdr3_nt: TGTGCCAGCAGTTTTGGACGTACCTACGAGCAGTACTTC; cdr3_aa: CASSFGRTYEQYF; j_call: TRBJ2-7; d_call: -; clone_size: -; v_call: TRBV27
cdr3_nt: TGTGCTAGCAGCTTTGTCGGGACCCTAGAGACCCAGTACTTC; cdr3_aa: CASSFVGTLETQYF; j_call: TRBJ2-5; d_call: -; clone_size: -; v_call: TRBV7-7
cdr3_nt: TGCAGCGTTTCCGACGCGCAGGTCGTTGGAAACACCATATATTTT; cdr3_aa: CSVSDAQVVGNTIYF; j_call: TRBJ1-3; d_call: -; clone_size: -; v_call: TRBV29-1
cdr3_nt: TGTGCCAGCACCCCGAAGGCCCTAGCGGGCCACAATGAGCAGTTCTTC; cdr3_aa: CASTPKALAGHNEQFF; j_call: TRBJ2-1; d_call: TRBD2; clone_size: -; v_call: TRBV12-3/TRBV12-4
cdr3_nt: TGTGCCACCGGGGTAGGGACTGAAGCTTTCTTT; cdr3_aa: CATGVGTEAFF; j_call: TRBJ1-1; d_call: -; clone_size: -; v_call: TRBV2
cdr3_nt: TGTGCCAGCAGCCAAACAGGGGAACAAGAGACCCAGTACTTC; cdr3_aa: CASSQTGEQETQYF; j_call: TRBJ2-5; d_call: TRBD1; clone_size: -; v_call: TRBV3-1
cdr3_nt: TGTGCCAGCAGTATGATAGCGGGAGGGGGATACAATGAGCAGTTCTTC; cdr3_aa: CASSMIAGGGYNEQFF; j_call: TRBJ2-1; d_call: TRBD2; clone_size: once; v_call: TRBV27
cdr3_nt: TGTGCCAGCAGCTTGGCTACGACTAGAGGCGAGCAGTACTTC; cdr3_aa: CASSLATTRGEQYF; j_call: TRBJ2-7; d_call: -; clone_size: -; v_call: TRBV5-4
cdr3_nt: TGTGCCAGCAGTTTAGCCGTTCGGGAAGTTCATGGCTACACCTTC; cdr3_aa: CASSLAVREVHGYTF; j_call: TRBJ1-2; d_call: -; clone_size: -; v_call: TRBV12-3/TRBV12-4
cdr3_nt: TGTGCCAGCAGCGTAGACCGGGGGACGGAGTATGGCTACACCTTC; cdr3_aa: CASSVDRGTEYGYTF; j_call: TRBJ1-2; d_call: -; clone_size: -; v_call: TRBV9
cdr3_nt: TGTGCCAGCAGCGAAGGGGACGAGCAGTACTTC; cdr3_aa: CASSEGDEQYF; j_call: TRBJ2-7; d_call: -; clone_size: -; v_call: TRBV13
cdr3_nt: TGTGCCAGCAGTTACTCGATTCAGCTGTCGGGACTAGCGGTTTGGGATGAGCAGTTCTTC; cdr3_aa: CASSYSIQLSGLAVWDEQFF; j_call: TRBJ2-1; d_call: TRBD2; clone_size: once; v_call: TRBV6-2/TRBV6-3
cdr3_nt: TGCAGCGTGATATACGACATCCCTTTGAGCTCTGGAAACACCATATATTTT; cdr3_aa: CSVIYDIPLSSGNTIYF; j_call: TRBJ1-3; d_call: -; clone_size: -; v_call: TRBV29-1